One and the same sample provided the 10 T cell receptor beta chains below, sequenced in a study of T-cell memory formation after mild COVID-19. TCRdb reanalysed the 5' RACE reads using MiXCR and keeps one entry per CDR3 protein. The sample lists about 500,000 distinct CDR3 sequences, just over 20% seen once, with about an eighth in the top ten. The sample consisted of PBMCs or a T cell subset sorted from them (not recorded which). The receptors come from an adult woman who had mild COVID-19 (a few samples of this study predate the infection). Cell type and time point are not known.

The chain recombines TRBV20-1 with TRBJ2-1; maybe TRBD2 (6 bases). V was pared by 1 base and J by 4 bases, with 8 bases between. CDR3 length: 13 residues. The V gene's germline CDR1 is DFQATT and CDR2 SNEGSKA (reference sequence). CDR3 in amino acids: CSARGGTYNEQFF. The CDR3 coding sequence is TGCAGTGCTAGAGGCGGGACTTACAATGAGCAGTTCTTC.

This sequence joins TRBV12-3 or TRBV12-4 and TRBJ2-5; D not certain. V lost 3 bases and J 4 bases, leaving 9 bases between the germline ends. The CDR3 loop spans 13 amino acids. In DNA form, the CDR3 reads TGTGCCAGCAGTTTCGGCCGGATAGAGACCCAGTACTTC. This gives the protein CASSFGRIETQYF.

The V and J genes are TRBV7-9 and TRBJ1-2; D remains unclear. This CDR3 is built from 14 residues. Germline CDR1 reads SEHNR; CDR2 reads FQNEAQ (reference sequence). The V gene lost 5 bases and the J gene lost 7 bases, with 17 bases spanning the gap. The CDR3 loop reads CASSQPGGMGGYTF. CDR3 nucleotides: TGTGCCAGCAGCCAGCCGGGCGGGATGGGTGGCTACACCTTC.

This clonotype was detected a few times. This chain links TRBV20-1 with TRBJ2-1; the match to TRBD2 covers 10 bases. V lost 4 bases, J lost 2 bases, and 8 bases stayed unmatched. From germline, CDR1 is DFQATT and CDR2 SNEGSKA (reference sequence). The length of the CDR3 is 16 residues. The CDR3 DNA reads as TGCAGTGCTATCGACGTAGCGGGGGGTGCCTACAATGAGCAGTTCTTC. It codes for CSAIDVAGGAYNEQFF.

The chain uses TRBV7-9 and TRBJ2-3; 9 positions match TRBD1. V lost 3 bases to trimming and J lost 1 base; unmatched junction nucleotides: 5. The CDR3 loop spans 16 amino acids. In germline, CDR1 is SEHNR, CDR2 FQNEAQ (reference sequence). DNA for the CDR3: TGTGCCAGCAGCTTTCTGACAGGGGGTCGCACAGATACGCAGTATTTT. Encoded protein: CASSFLTGGRTDTQYF.

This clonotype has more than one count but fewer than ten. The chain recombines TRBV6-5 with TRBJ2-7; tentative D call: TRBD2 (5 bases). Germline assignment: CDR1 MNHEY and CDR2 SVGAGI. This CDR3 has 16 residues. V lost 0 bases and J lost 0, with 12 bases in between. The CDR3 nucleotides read TGTGCCAGCAGTTACTCAGAGGGTACGAGCTCCTACGAGCAGTACTTC. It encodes CASSYSEGTSSYEQYF.

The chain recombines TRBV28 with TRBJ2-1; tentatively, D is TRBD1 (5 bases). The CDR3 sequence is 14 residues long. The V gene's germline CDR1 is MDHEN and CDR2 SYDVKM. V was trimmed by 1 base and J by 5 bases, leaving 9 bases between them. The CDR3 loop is CASSLYTGNNEQFF. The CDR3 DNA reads TGTGCCAGCAGTTTATACACAGGAAACAATGAGCAGTTCTTC.

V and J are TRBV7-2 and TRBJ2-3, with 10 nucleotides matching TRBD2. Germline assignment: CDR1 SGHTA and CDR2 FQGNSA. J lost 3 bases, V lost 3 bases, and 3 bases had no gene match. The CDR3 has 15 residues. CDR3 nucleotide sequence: TGTGCCAGCAGCTTTAATAGCGGGGGGACAGATACGCAGTATTTT. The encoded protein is CASSFNSGGTDTQYF. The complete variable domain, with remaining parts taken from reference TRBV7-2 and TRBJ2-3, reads GAGVSQSPSNKVTEKGKDVELRCDPISGHTALYWYRQSLGQGLEFLIYFQGNSAPDKSGLPSDRFSAERTGGSVSTLTIQRTQQEDSAVYLCASSFNSGGTDTQYFGPGTRLTVL.

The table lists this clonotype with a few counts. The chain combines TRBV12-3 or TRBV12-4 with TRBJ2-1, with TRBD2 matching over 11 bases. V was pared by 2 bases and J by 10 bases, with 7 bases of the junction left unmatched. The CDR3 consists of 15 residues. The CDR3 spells CASSLLAGGRGEQFF. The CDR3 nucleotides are TGTGCCAGCAGTTTATTAGCGGGGGGGCGAGGGGAGCAGTTCTTC.

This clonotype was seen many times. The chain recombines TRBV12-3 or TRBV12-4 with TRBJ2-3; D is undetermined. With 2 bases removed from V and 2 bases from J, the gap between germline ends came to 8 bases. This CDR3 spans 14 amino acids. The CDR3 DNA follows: TGTGCCAGCAGTTTAAGCCAGTACACAGATACGCAGTATTTT. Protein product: CASSLSQYTDTQYF.